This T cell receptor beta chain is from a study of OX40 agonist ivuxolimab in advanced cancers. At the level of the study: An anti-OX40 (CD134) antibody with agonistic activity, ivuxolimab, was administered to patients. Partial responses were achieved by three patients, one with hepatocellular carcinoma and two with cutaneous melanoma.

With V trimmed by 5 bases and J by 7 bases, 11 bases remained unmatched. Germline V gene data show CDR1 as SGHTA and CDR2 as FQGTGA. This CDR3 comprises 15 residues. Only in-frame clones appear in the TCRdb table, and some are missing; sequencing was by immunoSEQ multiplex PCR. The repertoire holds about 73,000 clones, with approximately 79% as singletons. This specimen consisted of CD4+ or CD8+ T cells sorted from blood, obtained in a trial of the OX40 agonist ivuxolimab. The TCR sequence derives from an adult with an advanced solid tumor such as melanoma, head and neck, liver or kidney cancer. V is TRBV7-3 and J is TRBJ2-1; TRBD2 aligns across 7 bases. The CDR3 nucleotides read TGTGCCAGCAGCATTCAAAGCGGGGCCGGGAATGAGCAGTTCTTC. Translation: CASSIQSGAGNEQFF.